A selection of T cell receptor beta chains follows, all from one sample in a study of blood T cell repertoires in COVID-19. The assay was immunoSEQ multiplex PCR, and TCRdb's table has in-frame clones only and misses some. The top ten clones hold around 1.9% of a sample with some 300,000 clones, under 90% of them seen once. Sequencing was carried out using peripheral blood. All receptors derive from a woman younger than 45 with COVID-19, enrolled during active disease. CDR3s include the opening cysteine and the closing phenylalanine or tryptophan. Fields, in order: CDR3 DNA, CDR3 protein, clone size, D gene, V gene, J gene. D genes are given only for firm matches. The size entry is marked missing in some rows and otherwise reads once, few, many or a size class.

DNA: TGTGCCAGCAGCCCCGTCGGGGGGGCGGGGGACACTGAAGCTTTCTTT
CDR3: CASSPVGGAGDTEAFF
size: once
D: .
V: TRBV5-8
J: TRBJ1-1

DNA: TGTGCCAGCAGTCGACAGGGGAACACTGAAGCTTTCTTT
CDR3: CASSRQGNTEAFF
size: .
D: TRBD1
V: TRBV3-1/TRBV3-2
J: TRBJ1-1

DNA: TGCAGCGTTGAAGAACTTGTAGCGAACACTGAAGCTTTCTTT
CDR3: CSVEELVANTEAFF
size: .
D: .
V: TRBV29-1
J: TRBJ1-1

DNA: TGTGCCAGCAGCTTCCTAGCGGGGCCCTACAATGAGCAGTTCTTC
CDR3: CASSFLAGPYNEQFF
size: .
D: TRBD2
V: TRBV7-2
J: TRBJ2-1

DNA: TGCGCCAGCAGCCACCGGGACTGGAACGGAAAAGCTTTCTTT
CDR3: CASSHRDWNGKAFF
size: .
D: .
V: TRBV4-1
J: TRBJ1-1

DNA: TGTGCCAGCAGAGGGACAGGGAGGGATTCACCCCTCCACTTT
CDR3: CASRGTGRDSPLHF
size: .
D: TRBD1
V: TRBV27
J: TRBJ1-6

DNA: TGTGCCAGCAGCCAAGAGATTCGGGGAGATACGCAGTATTTT
CDR3: CASSQEIRGDTQYF
size: .
D: .
V: TRBV3-1/TRBV3-2
J: TRBJ2-3

DNA: TGCGCCAGCAGCCACCCCCGGGCAGGGGGCCCCGGGGAGCTGTTTTTT
CDR3: CASSHPRAGGPGELFF
size: .
D: TRBD1
V: TRBV4-1
J: TRBJ2-2

DNA: TGTGCCAGCAGCCAACCCTGGAGGGACCAAGCTAACTATGGCTACACCTTC
CDR3: CASSQPWRDQANYGYTF
size: .
D: .
V: TRBV4-2
J: TRBJ1-2

DNA: TGTGCCAGCAGTGAATGGGCCGAAAAACTGTTTTTT
CDR3: CASSEWAEKLFF
size: .
D: .
V: TRBV6-1
J: TRBJ1-4

DNA: TGCGCCAGCAGCTTGACACTGGGACAGCCTAATGAGCAGTTCTTC
CDR3: CASSLTLGQPNEQFF
size: .
D: TRBD1
V: TRBV5-1
J: TRBJ2-1

DNA: TGTGCCTGGAATCCACTCCCCGCTATGAACACTGAAGCTTTCTTT
CDR3: CAWNPLPAMNTEAFF
size: .
D: .
V: TRBV30
J: TRBJ1-1

DNA: TGTGCCACCAGCAGAGATAGTTCTCTTAATGAAAAACTGTTTTTT
CDR3: CATSRDSSLNEKLFF
size: .
D: .
V: TRBV15
J: TRBJ1-4

DNA: TGTGCCAGCAATCAGGGGGCTGGTGGCTACACCTTC
CDR3: CASNQGAGGYTF
size: .
D: TRBD1
V: TRBV19
J: TRBJ1-2

DNA: TGTGCCAGTAGTTTGAAGACAGCAACTAATGCAAAACTGTTTTTT
CDR3: CASSLKTATNAKLFF
size: .
D: .
V: TRBV19
J: TRBJ1-4

DNA: TGTGCCAGCAGCCCCAGGGTTCAAAATTCACCCCTCCACTTT
CDR3: CASSPRVQNSPLHF
size: .
D: .
V: TRBV9
J: TRBJ1-6

DNA: TGCGCCAGCAGCCTTTACTACAATGAGCAGTTCTTC
CDR3: CASSLYYNEQFF
size: .
D: .
V: TRBV5-1
J: TRBJ2-1

DNA: TGCGCCAGCAGCCAAGTTTACGGGGAAAAACTGTTTTTT
CDR3: CASSQVYGEKLFF
size: .
D: .
V: TRBV4-3
J: TRBJ1-4

DNA: TGTGCCAGTAGTCACAGTAGCAATCAGCCCCAGCATTTT
CDR3: CASSHSSNQPQHF
size: .
D: .
V: TRBV19
J: TRBJ1-5

DNA: TGTGCCAGCAGCCCAAGGCCAGACAATAACTATGGCTACACCTTC
CDR3: CASSPRPDNNYGYTF
size: .
D: .
V: TRBV7-6
J: TRBJ1-2

DNA: TGTGCCAGCAGCTGGGGGACACCGGCTATCGATGGCTACACCTTC
CDR3: CASSWGTPAIDGYTF
size: .
D: .
V: TRBV5-4
J: TRBJ1-2

DNA: TGTGCCAGCAGTAAAAATCAGGCTGGAAACACCATATATTTT
CDR3: CASSKNQAGNTIYF
size: .
D: .
V: TRBV27
J: TRBJ1-3

DNA: TGTGCCAGCAGTCAGGGCATTGGCACTGAAGCTTTCTTT
CDR3: CASSQGIGTEAFF
size: .
D: .
V: TRBV12-3/TRBV12-4
J: TRBJ1-1

DNA: TGTGCCAGCAGCCGAGGAGACAGGAACTATGGCTACACCTTC
CDR3: CASSRGDRNYGYTF
size: .
D: .
V: TRBV7-9
J: TRBJ1-2

DNA: TGTGCCTGGAGTGCGGGAGGTGGCGAGCAGTTCTTC
CDR3: CAWSAGGGEQFF
size: .
D: TRBD2
V: TRBV30
J: TRBJ2-1

DNA: TGCGCCAGTTCCCCCAGAAATAGCGGGTGGGGGAATGAGCAGTTCTTC
CDR3: CASSPRNSGWGNEQFF
size: .
D: TRBD2
V: TRBV5-1
J: TRBJ2-1

DNA: TGTGCCGGGGGGACGAATCCGGGCGCTGAAGCTTTCTTT
CDR3: CAGGTNPGAEAFF
size: .
D: .
V: TRBV2
J: TRBJ1-1

DNA: TGCGCCAGCAGCGGAACAGGGGGAGTGTACGAAAAACTGTTTTTT
CDR3: CASSGTGGVYEKLFF
size: .
D: TRBD1
V: TRBV5-1
J: TRBJ1-4

DNA: TGCGCCAGCAGCACCGAGGGGGCCCGCGGAAACACCATATATTTT
CDR3: CASSTEGARGNTIYF
size: .
D: TRBD1
V: TRBV5-1
J: TRBJ1-3

DNA: TGTGCCACCTACAGGGATGGAGGAAACACTGAAGCTTTCTTT
CDR3: CATYRDGGNTEAFF
size: .
D: .
V: TRBV28
J: TRBJ1-1

DNA: TGTGCCAGCATCGATGGGGGGGGCCGGTACGAGCAGTACTTC
CDR3: CASIDGGGRYEQYF
size: .
D: .
V: TRBV2
J: TRBJ2-7

DNA: TGTGCCTGGAGTAGCGGACAGGGGCGCGAGCAGTACTTC
CDR3: CAWSSGQGREQYF
size: .
D: TRBD1
V: TRBV30
J: TRBJ2-7

DNA: TGTGCCACCCCGGCTAGCGGGACCCACAGGGCCGGGGAGCTGTTTTTT
CDR3: CATPASGTHRAGELFF
size: .
D: TRBD2
V: TRBV24-1
J: TRBJ2-2

DNA: TGTGCCAGCCATACAGGGCACAGTATTGGCTACACCTTC
CDR3: CASHTGHSIGYTF
size: few
D: .
V: TRBV28
J: TRBJ1-2

DNA: TGTGCCATCAAGACAGGCGGCACTGAAGCTTTCTTT
CDR3: CAIKTGGTEAFF
size: .
D: .
V: TRBV10-3
J: TRBJ1-1

DNA: TGTGCCATCAGTGATTCAGTCAACTATGGCTACACCTTC
CDR3: CAISDSVNYGYTF
size: .
D: .
V: TRBV10-3
J: TRBJ1-2

DNA: TGTGCCAGCAATCAGAGGGGGAGCTCCTACGAGCAGTACTTC
CDR3: CASNQRGSSYEQYF
size: .
D: .
V: TRBV2
J: TRBJ2-7

DNA: TGTGCCAGCAGGGTTTCAGGGGGAGATAATTCACCCCTCCACTTT
CDR3: CASRVSGGDNSPLHF
size: .
D: TRBD1
V: TRBV4-2
J: TRBJ1-6

DNA: TGTGCCAGCGGTCCCGACAGTAACTATGGCTACACCTTC
CDR3: CASGPDSNYGYTF
size: .
D: .
V: TRBV27
J: TRBJ1-2

DNA: TGTGCCAGCAGTTACTCACTCAACACCATATATTTT
CDR3: CASSYSLNTIYF
size: .
D: .
V: TRBV6-6
J: TRBJ1-3

DNA: TGTGCCAGCAGTTTATTCCCCGGTGTAAGCGGGAACAATGAGCAGTTCTTC
CDR3: CASSLFPGVSGNNEQFF
size: once
D: TRBD2
V: TRBV28
J: TRBJ2-1

DNA: TGTGCCAGTAGTATAGATCAAAGAGGGCTGAATGGCTACACCTTC
CDR3: CASSIDQRGLNGYTF
size: .
D: .
V: TRBV19
J: TRBJ1-2

DNA: TGTGCCATCAGTGCCGGGGGGCCCACCGGGGAGCTGTTTTTT
CDR3: CAISAGGPTGELFF
size: once
D: .
V: TRBV10-3
J: TRBJ2-2

DNA: TGTGCCAGCAGTTACTCTCCGGGACAGAAAATCTATGGCTACACCTTC
CDR3: CASSYSPGQKIYGYTF
size: .
D: TRBD1
V: TRBV6-6
J: TRBJ1-2

DNA: TGCGCCAGCAGCCCCGAGGACAGCTATGGCTACACCTTC
CDR3: CASSPEDSYGYTF
size: .
D: .
V: TRBV5-1
J: TRBJ1-2

DNA: TGTGCCAGCAGCTATAATTCCAAACTAGCGGGGGGCTTC
CDR3: CASSYNSKLAGGF
size: few
D: TRBD2
V: TRBV2
J: TRBJ2-7

DNA: TGTGCCAGCAGTGACTCGAGGTCTCGTAGCCGAAATGAGCAGTTCTTC
CDR3: CASSDSRSRSRNEQFF
size: .
D: .
V: TRBV6-4
J: TRBJ2-1

DNA: TGTGCCAGCAGTTTTGCCGCCGGGACAGGGCGATCCTATAACTATGGCTACACCTTC
CDR3: CASSFAAGTGRSYNYGYTF
size: .
D: TRBD1
V: TRBV6-2/TRBV6-3
J: TRBJ1-2

DNA: TGTGCCAGTAGTACGGCCCAGGTTGACCAGCCCCAGCATTTT
CDR3: CASSTAQVDQPQHF
size: once
D: .
V: TRBV19
J: TRBJ1-5

DNA: TGTGCCAGCAGCTTTCGAGGGGGTAATGGCTACACCTTC
CDR3: CASSFRGGNGYTF
size: .
D: .
V: TRBV11-2
J: TRBJ1-2